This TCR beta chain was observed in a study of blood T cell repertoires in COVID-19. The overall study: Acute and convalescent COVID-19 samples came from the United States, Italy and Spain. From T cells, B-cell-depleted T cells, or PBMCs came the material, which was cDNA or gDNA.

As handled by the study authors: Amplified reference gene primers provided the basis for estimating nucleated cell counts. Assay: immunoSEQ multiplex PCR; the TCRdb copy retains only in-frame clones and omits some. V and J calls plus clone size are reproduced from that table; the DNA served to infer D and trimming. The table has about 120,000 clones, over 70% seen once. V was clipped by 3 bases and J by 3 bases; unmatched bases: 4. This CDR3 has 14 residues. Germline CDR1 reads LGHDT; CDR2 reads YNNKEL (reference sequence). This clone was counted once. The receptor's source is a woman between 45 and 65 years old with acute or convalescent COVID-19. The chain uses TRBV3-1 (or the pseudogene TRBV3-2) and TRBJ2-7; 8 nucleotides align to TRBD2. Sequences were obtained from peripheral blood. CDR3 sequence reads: CASSQLGLVYEQYF. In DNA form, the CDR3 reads TGTGCCAGCAGCCAGTTGGGACTAGTCTACGAGCAGTACTTC.